Listed below are T cell receptor beta chains from one sample, sequenced in a study of CD8 T cells in ankylosing spondylitis. TCRdb itself ran the 5' RACE reads through MiXCR, one entry per CDR3 protein. In the table there are roughly 220,000 distinct CDR3 sequences, 8% to 11% of which are singletons. Sequenced material: blood, either unsorted or a sorted T cell fraction (not recorded which). These TCRs come from a male donor with ankylosing spondylitis or in good health (not recorded which). The CDR3 runs from the conserved cysteine through the conserved F or W. The D gene is left open where the match is weak. Not every row has a clone size; where given, it reads once, few, many or a size class.

v_call,d_call,clone_size,j_call,cdr3_length,cdr3_nt,cdr3_aa
TRBV24-1,-,many,TRBJ2-1,18,TGTGCCACCAGTGATGGGGGGCCGACAGGGAGCTCCTACAATGAGCAGTTCTTC,CATSDGGPTGSSYNEQFF
TRBV20-1,-,many,TRBJ1-1,14,TGCAGTGCTACCCGTTGGGCGGGGGACACTGAAGCTTTCTTT,CSATRWAGDTEAFF
TRBV20-1,TRBD1,many,TRBJ1-1,16,TGCAGTGCTAGAGATCTACAAAGGGGGCGGGACACTGAAGCTTTCTTT,CSARDLQRGRDTEAFF
TRBV5-1,TRBD2,many,TRBJ2-2,17,TGCGCCAGCAGCTTGGATGATGCTAGCGGGAGCACCGGGGAGCTGTTTTTT,CASSLDDASGSTGELFF
TRBV3-1,TRBD1,-,TRBJ2-2,15,TGTGCCAGCAGCCGAAACGACAGGGCCGGCGGGGAGCTGTTTTTT,CASSRNDRAGGELFF
TRBV12-3/TRBV12-4,-,-,TRBJ1-1,12,TGTGCCAGTCGTTTCGAAGGGGCTGAAGCTTTCTTT,CASRFEGAEAFF
TRBV7-3,-,-,TRBJ1-5,13,TGTGCCAGCAGCTTAACGCCGGGGGGGCCCCAGCATTTT,CASSLTPGGPQHF
TRBV5-1,-,once,TRBJ2-1,16,TGCGCCAGCAGCTTAGTTCCCGGGGATCGGTACAATGAGCAGTTCTTC,CASSLVPGDRYNEQFF
TRBV7-3,-,-,TRBJ2-3,14,TGTGCCAGCAGCCCAGAACACAGAGAAGATACGCAGTATTTT,CASSPEHREDTQYF
TRBV6-1,-,many,TRBJ1-1,14,TGTGCCAGCAGGGGCAGGGCGGGTGGCACTGAAGCTTTCTTT,CASRGRAGGTEAFF
TRBV30,-,many,TRBJ2-2,11,TGTGCCTGGGGGAGTACCGGGGAGCTGTTTTTT,CAWGSTGELFF
TRBV10-3,-,many,TRBJ1-1,14,TGTGCCATCAGCGGACAGTCCATGAACACTGAAGCTTTCTTT,CAISGQSMNTEAFF
TRBV19,TRBD2,few,TRBJ2-1,15,TGTGCCAGTAGTTCACGAGCGGGGGGCTACAATGAGCAGTTCTTC,CASSSRAGGYNEQFF
TRBV5-6,-,many,TRBJ1-3,13,TGTGCCAGCAATGCTGGGTCTGGAAACACCATATATTTT,CASNAGSGNTIYF
TRBV7-9,-,many,TRBJ2-7,14,TGTGCCAGCAGCCTAGGGGTACAGTCCTACGAGCAGTACTTC,CASSLGVQSYEQYF
TRBV12-3/TRBV12-4,-,many,TRBJ2-1,12,TGTGCCAGCAGTTTAGCCCCGGCTGAGCAGTTCTTC,CASSLAPAEQFF
TRBV5-1,-,few,TRBJ2-1,14,TGCGCCAGCAGCTTAGGCACCCCGTTCAATGAGCAGTTCTTC,CASSLGTPFNEQFF
TRBV7-2,-,many,TRBJ1-1,17,TGTGCCAGCAGCTTAGCAGTTGGGGGGGCGGTGAACACTGAAGCTTTCTTT,CASSLAVGGAVNTEAFF
TRBV12-3/TRBV12-4,-,many,TRBJ1-3,13,TGTGCCAGCAGTGCCGAACAGGGAAACACCATATATTTT,CASSAEQGNTIYF
TRBV29-1,-,many,TRBJ2-1,12,TGCAGCGCGGGGTTGTTCTACAATGAGCAGTTCTTC,CSAGLFYNEQFF
TRBV18,-,many,TRBJ2-5,13,TGTGCCAGCTCACCATGGGACCAAGAGACCCAGTACTTC,CASSPWDQETQYF
TRBV20-1,-,few,TRBJ1-5,14,TGCAGTGCCGCGGCGGGGATAAATAATCAGCCCCAGCATTTT,CSAAAGINNQPQHF
TRBV5-1,TRBD1,many,TRBJ1-5,16,TGCGCCAGCAGCCCATCCCCAGGGGGGGCGGCTCAGCCCCAGCATTTT,CASSPSPGGAAQPQHF
TRBV20-1,-,many,TRBJ1-1,13,TGCAGTGCTAGGGGACCATGGCGAACTGAAGCTTTCTTT,CSARGPWRTEAFF
TRBV4-2,TRBD1,few,TRBJ1-1,14,TGTGCCAGCAGCCAGGCTACAGGGGACACTGAAGCTTTCTTT,CASSQATGDTEAFF
TRBV7-3,TRBD1,many,TRBJ2-1,17,TGTGCCAGCAGCCCTCTCGGCCCCGGGACAGGCGGCAATGAGCAGTTCTTC,CASSPLGPGTGGNEQFF
TRBV20-1,-,many,TRBJ2-5,17,TGCAGTGCTAGAGATATTAGGCCACAGGGTTTTCAAGAGACCCAGTACTTC,CSARDIRPQGFQETQYF
TRBV29-1,-,-,TRBJ2-1,13,TGCAGCGTTGAGGACGGTTTATACAATGAGCAGTTCTTC,CSVEDGLYNEQFF
TRBV20-1,TRBD1,many,TRBJ2-7,13,TGCAGTGCTAGAGCCGGGACAGGGCTCGAGCAGTACTTC,CSARAGTGLEQYF
TRBV20-1,-,-,TRBJ2-6,16,TGCAGTGCTACCCCGACAGGTATCCCCGGGGCCAACGTCCTGACTTTC,CSATPTGIPGANVLTF
TRBV7-6,-,-,TRBJ2-1,15,TGTGCCAGCAGCTTAGCAGGGCCCCCCTACAATGAGCAGTTCTTC,CASSLAGPPYNEQFF
TRBV5-1,-,many,TRBJ1-1,14,TGCGCCAGCAGCGAAAGACAGACTAACACTGAAGCTTTCTTT,CASSERQTNTEAFF
TRBV7-2,-,-,TRBJ2-1,14,TGTGCCAGCAGCTTAGACGGGACAAACAATGAGCAGTTCTTC,CASSLDGTNNEQFF
TRBV9,-,many,TRBJ2-7,15,TGTGCCAGCAGCGTAGGTGGGACATCCTCCTACGAGCAGTACTTC,CASSVGGTSSYEQYF
TRBV2,-,-,TRBJ1-2,13,TGTGCCAGCGAACAGGGCCCCCTCTATGGCTACACCTTC,CASEQGPLYGYTF
TRBV5-1,-,many,TRBJ2-5,16,TGCGCCAGCAGCTTGTTCCCCCCGGACAGCGGGGAGACCCAGTACTTC,CASSLFPPDSGETQYF
TRBV3-1,-,many,TRBJ1-1,13,TGTGCCAGCAGACCTGAAGGGGACGGGCCCATAGACTTT,CASRPEGDGPIDF
TRBV5-1,-,few,TRBJ2-3,15,TGCGCCAGCAGCTTGGGGGGACGCCGCACAGATACGCAGTATTTT,CASSLGGRRTDTQYF
TRBV20-1,TRBD1,-,TRBJ2-3,15,TGCAGTGCGGAAGACAGGGAGCGAGGCACAGATACGCAGTATTTT,CSAEDRERGTDTQYF
TRBV7-8,-,-,TRBJ1-5,15,TGTGCCAGCAGCTTAGTGGGGGCCAGCAATCAGCCCCAGCATTTT,CASSLVGASNQPQHF
TRBV7-9,-,few,TRBJ2-3,11,TGTGCCAGCAAGTACACAGATACGCAGTATTTT,CASKYTDTQYF
TRBV24-1,-,many,TRBJ2-7,15,TGTGCCACCAGTGACCCAACGGGCCTCAAGGACGAGCAGTACTTC,CATSDPTGLKDEQYF
TRBV7-2,-,many,TRBJ2-3,15,TGTGCCAGCAGCTTAGTGCGCCTTCCCACAGATACGCAGTATTTT,CASSLVRLPTDTQYF
TRBV25-1,TRBD2,many,TRBJ2-3,14,TGTGCCAGCTCGCCGGGACTAGCGATAGATACGCAGTATTTT,CASSPGLAIDTQYF
TRBV6-6,-,few,TRBJ1-1,12,TGTGCCGGATCCGATAGGGGATTTGAAGCTTTCTTT,CAGSDRGFEAFF